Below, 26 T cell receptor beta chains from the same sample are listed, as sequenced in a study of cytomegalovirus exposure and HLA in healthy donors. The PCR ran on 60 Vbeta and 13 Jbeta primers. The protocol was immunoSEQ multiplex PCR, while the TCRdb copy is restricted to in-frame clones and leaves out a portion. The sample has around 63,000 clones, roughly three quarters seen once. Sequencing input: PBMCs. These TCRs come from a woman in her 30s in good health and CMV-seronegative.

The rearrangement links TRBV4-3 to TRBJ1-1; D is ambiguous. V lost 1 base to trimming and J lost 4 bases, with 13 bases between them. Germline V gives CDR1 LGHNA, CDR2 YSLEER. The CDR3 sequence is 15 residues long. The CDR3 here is CASSQATDSSTEAFF. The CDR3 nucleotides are TGCGCCAGCAGCCAAGCTACGGATTCTAGCACTGAAGCTTTCTTT.

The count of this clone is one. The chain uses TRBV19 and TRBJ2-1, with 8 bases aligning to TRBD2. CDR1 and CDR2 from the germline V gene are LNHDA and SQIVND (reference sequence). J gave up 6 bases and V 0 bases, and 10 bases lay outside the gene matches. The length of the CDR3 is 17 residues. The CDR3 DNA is TGTGCCAGTAGTATAGACCATGGGGGACTAGGGGGCAATGAGCAGTTCTTC. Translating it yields CASSIDHGGLGGNEQFF.

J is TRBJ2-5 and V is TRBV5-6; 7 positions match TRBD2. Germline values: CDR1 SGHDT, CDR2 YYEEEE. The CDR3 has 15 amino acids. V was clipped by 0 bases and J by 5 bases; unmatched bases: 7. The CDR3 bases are TGTGCCAGCAGCTTGGAGCGGAGGCGGGGGGAGACCCAGTACTTC. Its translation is CASSLERRRGETQYF.

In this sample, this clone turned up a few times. The DNA of the CDR3 is TGCAGTGCGCAGGGTTACGATACGCAGTATTTT. It is translated as CSAQGYDTQYF. V gene TRBV20-1 combines with J gene TRBJ2-3, with D perhaps TRBD1 (5 bases). CDR3 length: 11 residues. V lost 6 bases and J 6 bases, leaving 10 bases between the germline ends. Germline V gene data show CDR1 as DFQATT and CDR2 as SNEGSKA (reference sequence).

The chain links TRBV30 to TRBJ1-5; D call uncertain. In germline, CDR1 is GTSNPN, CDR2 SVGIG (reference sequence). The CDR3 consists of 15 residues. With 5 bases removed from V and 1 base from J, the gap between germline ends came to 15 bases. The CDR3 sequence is CAWAPRGISNQPQHF. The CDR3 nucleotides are TGTGCCTGGGCACCCAGAGGGATAAGCAATCAGCCCCAGCATTTT.

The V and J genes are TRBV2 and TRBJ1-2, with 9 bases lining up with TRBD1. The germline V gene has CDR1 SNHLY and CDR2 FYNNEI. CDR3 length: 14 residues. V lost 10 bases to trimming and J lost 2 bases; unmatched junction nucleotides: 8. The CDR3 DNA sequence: TGTGCCACCTCACAGGGGGCTTACAACTATGGCTACACCTTC. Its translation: CATSQGAYNYGYTF.

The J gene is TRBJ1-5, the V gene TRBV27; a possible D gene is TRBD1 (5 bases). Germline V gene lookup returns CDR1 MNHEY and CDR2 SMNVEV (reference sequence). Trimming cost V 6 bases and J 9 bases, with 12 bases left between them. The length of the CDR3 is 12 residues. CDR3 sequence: CASSLGPGPQHF. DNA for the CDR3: TGTGCCAGCAGCCTGGGGCCTGGGCCCCAGCATTTT.

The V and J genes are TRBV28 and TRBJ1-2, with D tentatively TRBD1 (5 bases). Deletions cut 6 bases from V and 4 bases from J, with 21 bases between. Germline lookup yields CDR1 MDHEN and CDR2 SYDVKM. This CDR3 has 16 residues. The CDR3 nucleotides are TGTGCCAGCAGAGGGGAAGGTTCAGGGCCGTTCTATGGCTACACCTTC. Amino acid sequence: CASRGEGSGPFYGYTF.

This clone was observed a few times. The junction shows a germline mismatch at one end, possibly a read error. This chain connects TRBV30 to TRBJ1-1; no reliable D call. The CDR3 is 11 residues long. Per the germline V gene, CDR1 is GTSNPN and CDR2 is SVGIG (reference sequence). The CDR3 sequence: CAWTLEVEAFF. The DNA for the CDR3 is TGTGCATGGACGTTGGAGGTTGAAGCTTTCTTT.

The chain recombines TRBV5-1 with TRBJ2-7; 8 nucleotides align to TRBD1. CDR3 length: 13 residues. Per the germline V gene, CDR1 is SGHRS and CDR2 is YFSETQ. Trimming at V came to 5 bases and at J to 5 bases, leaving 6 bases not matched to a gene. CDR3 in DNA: TGCGCCAGCAGGTGGGGGACAGGCGACGAGCAGTACGTC. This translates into CASRWGTGDEQYV.

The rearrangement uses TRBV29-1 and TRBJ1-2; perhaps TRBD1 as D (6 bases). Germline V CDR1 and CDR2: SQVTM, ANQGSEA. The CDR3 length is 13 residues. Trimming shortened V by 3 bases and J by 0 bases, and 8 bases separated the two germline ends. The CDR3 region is CSVETGPNYGYTF. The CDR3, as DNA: TGCAGCGTTGAGACAGGCCCTAACTATGGCTACACCTTC.

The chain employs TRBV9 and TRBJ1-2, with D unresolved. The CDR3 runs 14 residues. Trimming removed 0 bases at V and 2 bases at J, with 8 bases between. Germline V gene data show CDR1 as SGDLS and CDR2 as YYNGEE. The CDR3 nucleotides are TGTGCCAGCAGCGTAGTAGAAAACAACTATGGCTACACCTTC. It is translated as CASSVVENNYGYTF.

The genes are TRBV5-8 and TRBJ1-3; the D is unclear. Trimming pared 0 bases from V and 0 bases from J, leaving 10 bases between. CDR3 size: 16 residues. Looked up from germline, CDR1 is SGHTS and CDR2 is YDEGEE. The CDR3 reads CASSLGSAGSGNTIYF. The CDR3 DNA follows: TGTGCCAGCAGCTTGGGGTCCGCAGGCTCTGGAAACACCATATATTTT.

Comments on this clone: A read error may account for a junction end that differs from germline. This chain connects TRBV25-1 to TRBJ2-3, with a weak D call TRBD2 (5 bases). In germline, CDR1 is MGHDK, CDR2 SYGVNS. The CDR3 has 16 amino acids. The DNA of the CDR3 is TGTGCCAGCCGTGACTGGCGGGCGACTAGCACAGATACGCAGTATTTT. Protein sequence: CASRDWRATSTDTQYF.

The CDR3 DNA is TGCGCCAGCAGCTCACCTGATAGCGGGGGGCCGGGCACAGATACGCAGTATTTT. Its protein is CASSSPDSGGPGTDTQYF. The gene calls are TRBV5-1 and TRBJ2-3, with 10 bases that match TRBD2. V trimming: 3 bases; J trimming: 1 base; junction bases outside the gene matches: 11. The CDR3 has 18 amino acids. Germline V gene lookup returns CDR1 SGHRS and CDR2 YFSETQ.

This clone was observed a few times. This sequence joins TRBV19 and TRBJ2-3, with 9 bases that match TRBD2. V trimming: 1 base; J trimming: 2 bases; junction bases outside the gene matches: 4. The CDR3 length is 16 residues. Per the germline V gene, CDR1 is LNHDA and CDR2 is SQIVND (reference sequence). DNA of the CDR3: TGTGCCAGTAGTATAGCGGCTAGCGGGATCACAGATACGCAGTATTTT. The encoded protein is CASSIAASGITDTQYF.

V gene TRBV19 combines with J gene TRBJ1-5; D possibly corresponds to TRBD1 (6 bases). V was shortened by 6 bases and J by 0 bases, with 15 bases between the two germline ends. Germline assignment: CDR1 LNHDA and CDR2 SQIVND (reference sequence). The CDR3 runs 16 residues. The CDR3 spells CASSQRGANSNQPQHF. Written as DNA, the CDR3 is TGTGCCAGTAGCCAACGGGGGGCGAATAGCAATCAGCCCCAGCATTTT.

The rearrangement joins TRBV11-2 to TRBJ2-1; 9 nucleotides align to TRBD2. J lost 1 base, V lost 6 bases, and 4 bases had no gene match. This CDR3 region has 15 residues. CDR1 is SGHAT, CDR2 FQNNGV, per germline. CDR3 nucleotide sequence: TGTGCCAGCAGTTTCAGCGGGAGGTCCTACAATGAGCAGTTCTTC. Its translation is CASSFSGRSYNEQFF.

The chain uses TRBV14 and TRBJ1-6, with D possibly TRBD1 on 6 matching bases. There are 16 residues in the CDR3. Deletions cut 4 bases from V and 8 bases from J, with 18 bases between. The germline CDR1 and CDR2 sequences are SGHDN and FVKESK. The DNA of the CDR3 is TGTGCCAGCAGCCCTTGGGGGCAGGGCGTGGATTCACCCCTCCACTTT. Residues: CASSPWGQGVDSPLHF.

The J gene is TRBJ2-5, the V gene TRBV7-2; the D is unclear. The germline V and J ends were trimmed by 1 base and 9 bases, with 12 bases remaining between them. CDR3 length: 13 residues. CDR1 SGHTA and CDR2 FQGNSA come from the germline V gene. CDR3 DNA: TGTGCCAGCAGCTTAGGCACCGAACGGGCCCAGTACTTC. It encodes CASSLGTERAQYF.

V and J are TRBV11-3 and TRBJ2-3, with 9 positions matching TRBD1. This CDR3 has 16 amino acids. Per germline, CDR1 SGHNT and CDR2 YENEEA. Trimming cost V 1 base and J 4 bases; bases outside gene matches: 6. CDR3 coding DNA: TGTGCCAGCAGCTTAGGACAGGGGGATTTTGCAGATACGCAGTATTTT. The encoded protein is CASSLGQGDFADTQYF.

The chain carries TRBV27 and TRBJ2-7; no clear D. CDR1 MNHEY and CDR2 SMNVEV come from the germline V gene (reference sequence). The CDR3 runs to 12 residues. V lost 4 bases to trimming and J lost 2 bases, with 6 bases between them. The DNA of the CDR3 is TGTGCCAGCAGTTCGCAGACCTACGAGCAGTACTTC. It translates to CASSSQTYEQYF.

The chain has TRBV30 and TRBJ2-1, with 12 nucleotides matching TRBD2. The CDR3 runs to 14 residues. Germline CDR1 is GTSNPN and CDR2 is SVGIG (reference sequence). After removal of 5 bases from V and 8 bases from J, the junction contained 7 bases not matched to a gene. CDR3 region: CAWELAGGYDEQFF. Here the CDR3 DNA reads TGTGCCTGGGAGCTAGCGGGGGGGTACGATGAGCAGTTCTTC.

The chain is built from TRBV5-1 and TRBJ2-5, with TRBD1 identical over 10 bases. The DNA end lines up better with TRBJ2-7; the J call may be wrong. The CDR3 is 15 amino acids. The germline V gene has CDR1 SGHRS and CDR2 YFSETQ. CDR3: CASSLPGQGPYEQYF. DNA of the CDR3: TGCGCCAGCAGCTTACCGGGACAGGGGCCCTACGAGCAGTACTTC.

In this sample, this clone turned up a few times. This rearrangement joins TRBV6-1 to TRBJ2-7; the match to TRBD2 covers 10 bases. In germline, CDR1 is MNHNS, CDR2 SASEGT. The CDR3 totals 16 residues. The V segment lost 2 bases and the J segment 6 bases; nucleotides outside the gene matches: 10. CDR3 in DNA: TGTGCCAGCAGTGAATGGTCTAGCGGGGGCTACTCCGAGCAGTACTTC. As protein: CASSEWSSGGYSEQYF.

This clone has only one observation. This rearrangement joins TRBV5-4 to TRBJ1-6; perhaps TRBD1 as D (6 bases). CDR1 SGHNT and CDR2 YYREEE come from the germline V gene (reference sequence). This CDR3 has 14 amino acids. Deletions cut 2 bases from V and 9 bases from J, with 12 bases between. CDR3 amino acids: CASSLGGDGSPLHF. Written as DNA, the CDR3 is TGTGCCAGCAGCTTAGGGGGGGACGGTTCACCCCTCCACTTT.